This TCR beta chain was obtained from a study of cytomegalovirus exposure and HLA in healthy donors. This clone was counted once. The primer mix had 60 Vbeta and 13 Jbeta primers. The data were produced by immunoSEQ multiplex PCR, yet TCRdb's version contains in-frame clones alone and is incomplete. The table lists approximately 77,000 clones, less than 80% of them singletons. Source material: PBMCs. The sequence was collected from a woman in her forties in good health and CMV-seronegative.

Written as DNA, the CDR3 is TGTGCCAGCAGCCACTACAGAGAGAACACTGAAGCTTTCTTT. Translated: CASSHYRENTEAFF. This sequence joins TRBV14 and TRBJ1-1; D not resolved. The CDR3 length is 14 residues. V was cut by 3 bases and J by 1 base, with 9 bases left in between. The germline V gene has CDR1 SGHDN and CDR2 FVKESK.